This T cell receptor (beta chain) stems from a study of blood T cells in healthy people across ages. Trimming pared 1 base from V and 8 bases from J, leaving 14 bases between. The germline V gene has CDR1 DFQATT and CDR2 SNEGSKA (reference sequence). The CDR3 extends over 13 amino acids. Each donor supplied ten milliliters of peripheral blood. The second PCR ran about 6 to 12 cycles with a sample-barcoded 5' primer and J-beta primers. TCRdb redid the calling of the 5' RACE reads with MiXCR, one entry per CDR3 protein. The top ten clones hold roughly 12% of a sample with about 900,000 distinct CDR3 sequences, under 50% of them seen once.

The receptor was derived from a man aged 30 to 39 in good health. The material sequenced was blood. This rearrangement joins TRBV20-1 to TRBJ1-2; TRBD1 is a possible D gene (6 bases). This chain's CDR3 is CSARGGRIGGYTF. CDR3 nucleotides: TGCAGTGCTAGAGGGGGGCGAATTGGCGGCTACACCTTC.